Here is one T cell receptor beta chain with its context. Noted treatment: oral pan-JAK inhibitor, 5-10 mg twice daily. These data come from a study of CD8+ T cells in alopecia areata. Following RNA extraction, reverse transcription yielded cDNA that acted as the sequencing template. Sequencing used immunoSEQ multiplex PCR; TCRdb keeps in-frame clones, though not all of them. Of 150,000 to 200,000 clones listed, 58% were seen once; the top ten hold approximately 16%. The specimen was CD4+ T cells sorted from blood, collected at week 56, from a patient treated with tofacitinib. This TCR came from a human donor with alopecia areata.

The CDR3 reads CASSQVGGELFF. The CDR3 DNA is TGTGCCAGCAGCCAAGTCGGCGGGGAGCTGTTTTTT. The chain has TRBV4-2 and TRBJ2-2; no clear D. V lost 1 base and J lost 7, with 4 bases in between. Germline assignment: CDR1 LGHNA and CDR2 YNFKEQ. CDR3 size: 12 residues.